This T cell receptor beta chain derives from a study of T-cell reconstitution after alpha-beta-depleted transplantation in children. The TCRbeta library incorporated unique molecular identifiers. TCRdb reprocessed the PCR reads via MiXCR and lists one record per CDR3 protein. The sample carries about 610,000 distinct CDR3 sequences, under 12% recorded once. Germline CDR1 SGHRS, CDR2 YFSETQ. This CDR3 comprises 16 residues. V gave up 3 bases and J gave up 4 bases, with 17 bases separating them. The genes are TRBV5-1 and TRBJ1-3; perhaps TRBD1 as D (5 bases). This sequence was found in a human donor who donated a stem cell graft to a child with acute myeloid leukemia. This material consisted of PBMCs from the stem cell graft donor, taken from the stem cell graft. CDR3 in amino acids: CASSSQGTGVGNTIYF. As DNA, the CDR3 is TGCGCCAGCAGCTCCCAGGGCACAGGCGTCGGAAACACCATATATTTT.